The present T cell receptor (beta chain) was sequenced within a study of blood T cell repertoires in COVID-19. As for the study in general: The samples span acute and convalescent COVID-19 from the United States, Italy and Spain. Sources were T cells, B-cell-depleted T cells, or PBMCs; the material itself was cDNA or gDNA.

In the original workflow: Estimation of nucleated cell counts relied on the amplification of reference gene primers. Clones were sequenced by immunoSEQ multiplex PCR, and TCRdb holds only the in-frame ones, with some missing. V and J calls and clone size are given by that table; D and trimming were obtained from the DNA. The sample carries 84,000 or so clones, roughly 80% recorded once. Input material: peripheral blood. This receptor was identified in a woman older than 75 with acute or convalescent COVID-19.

The CDR3 DNA follows: TGTGCCAGCTCACCACCCCGAGCCGGGGAGCTGTTTTTT. It encodes CASSPPRAGELFF. The chain uses TRBV18 and TRBJ2-2; no reliable D call. V gave up 0 bases and J gave up 6 bases, with 5 bases separating them. This CDR3 is built from 13 residues. CDR1 is KGHSH, CDR2 LQKENI, per germline. The full variable domain, with the rest looked up from reference TRBV18 and TRBJ2-2, is NAGVMQNPRHLVRRRGQEARLRCSPMKGHSHVYWYRQLPEEGLKFMVYLQKENIIDESGMPKERFSAEFPKEGPSILRIQQVVRGDSAAYFCASSPPRAGELFFGEGSRLTVL.